This TCR beta chain was recorded in a study of beta chain features in type 1 diabetes. The CDR3 loop spans 17 amino acids. Germline V CDR1 and CDR2: MGHRA, YSYEKL. The junction had 10 bases not matched to a gene; V was cut back by 4 bases and J by 0 bases. This clone turned up a few times. No antigen is known for it. Study-wide results and limits: In all four CD4+ subsets, TCRB CDR3 length was significantly, moderately reduced in type 1 diabetes.

Expressed TCRB transcripts were sequenced because the isolated RNA had all been reverse transcribed beforehand. The data were produced by immunoSEQ multiplex PCR, yet TCRdb's version contains in-frame clones alone and is incomplete. The sample records 250,000 or so clones, approximately 13% being singletons. This TCR came from a young man with type 1 diabetes. Sequencing input: naive CD4+ T cells from blood. The chain combines TRBV4-1 with TRBJ1-1; 8 bases are shared with TRBD1. CDR3 sequence: CASSPGQGGSMNTEAFF. CDR3 nucleotides: TGCGCCAGCAGCCCCGGACAGGGTGGGTCCATGAACACTGAAGCTTTCTTT.